The clone carrying this TCR beta chain was seen a handful of times. These data are taken from a study of blood T cell repertoires in COVID-19. About the study: Some COVID-19 samples were acute and others convalescent; all came from the United States, Italy and Spain.

The CDR3 totals 15 residues. Per germline, CDR1 SNHLY and CDR2 FYNNEI. The V segment lost 8 bases and the J segment 0 bases; nucleotides outside the gene matches: 6. TCRdb's table, derived via immunoSEQ multiplex PCR, lists solely in-frame clones and lacks some. The data hold over 250,000 clones, with over 70% observed a single time. This TCR was recovered from a woman older than 75 with acute or convalescent COVID-19. The source material was peripheral blood. The V and J genes are TRBV2 and TRBJ2-2, with 7 bases lining up with TRBD2. DNA for the CDR3: TGTGCCAGCCATAGGCTAGCGGCGAACACCGGGGAGCTGTTTTTT. Amino acid sequence: CASHRLAANTGELFF.